Described below is a single T cell receptor (beta chain) sequence and its context. The source of the sample is a study of technical replicates of blood from a handful of donors. The germline V and J ends were trimmed by 0 bases and 1 base, with 6 bases remaining between them. This CDR3 spans 15 amino acids. Per germline, CDR1 SGHTA and CDR2 FQGNSA. Measured with immunoSEQ multiplex PCR; TCRdb has only the in-frame clones, and not every one. There are some 70,000 clones in the sample; around 90% occur only once, and 0.36% lies in the top ten. The receptor comes from a human donor in good health. The rearrangement joins TRBV7-2 to TRBJ2-2; D is possibly TRBD2 (5 bases). Sequencing was done on a sample of T cells isolated from PBMCs. The CDR3 sequence: CASSLAGVNTGELFF. CDR3 bases: TGTGCCAGCAGCTTAGCGGGAGTGAACACCGGGGAGCTGTTTTTT.